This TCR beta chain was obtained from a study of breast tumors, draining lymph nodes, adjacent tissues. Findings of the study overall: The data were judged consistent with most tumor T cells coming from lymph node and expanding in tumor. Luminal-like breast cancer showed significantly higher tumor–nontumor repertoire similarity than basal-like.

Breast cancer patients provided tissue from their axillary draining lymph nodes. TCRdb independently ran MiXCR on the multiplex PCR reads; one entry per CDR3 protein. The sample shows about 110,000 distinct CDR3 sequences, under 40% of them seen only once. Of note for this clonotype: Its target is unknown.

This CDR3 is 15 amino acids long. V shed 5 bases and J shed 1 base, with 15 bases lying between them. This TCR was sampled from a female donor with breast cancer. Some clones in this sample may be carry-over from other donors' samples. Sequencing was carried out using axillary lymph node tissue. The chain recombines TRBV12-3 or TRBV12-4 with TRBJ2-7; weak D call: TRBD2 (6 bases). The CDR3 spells CASSDLGGVSYEQYF. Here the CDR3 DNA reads TGTGCCAGCAGTGATCTGGGGGGAGTATCCTACGAGCAGTACTTC.